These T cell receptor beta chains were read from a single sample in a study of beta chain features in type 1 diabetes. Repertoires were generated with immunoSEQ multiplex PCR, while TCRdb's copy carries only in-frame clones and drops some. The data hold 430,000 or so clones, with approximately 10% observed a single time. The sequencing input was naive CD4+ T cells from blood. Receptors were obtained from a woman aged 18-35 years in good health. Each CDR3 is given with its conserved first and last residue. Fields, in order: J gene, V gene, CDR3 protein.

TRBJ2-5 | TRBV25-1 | CASRPKSPANQETQYF
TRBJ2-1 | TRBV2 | CASTRESSYNEQFF
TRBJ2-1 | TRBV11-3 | CASSLGQTSYNEQFF
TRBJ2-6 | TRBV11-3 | CASSPKSTAGANVLTF
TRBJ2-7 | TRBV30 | CAWSLGRTASYEQYF
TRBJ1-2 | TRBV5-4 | CASSAGQSNYGYTF
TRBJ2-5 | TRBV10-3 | CAISVRDTQETQYF
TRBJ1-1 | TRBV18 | CASSPSPSGTEAFF
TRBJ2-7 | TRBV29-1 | CSARLVDEQYF
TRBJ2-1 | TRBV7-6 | CASSFTSGTSGDNEQFF
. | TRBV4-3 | CASSQKPGVNYEQYF
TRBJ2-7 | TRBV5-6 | CASIRRRQSYEQYF
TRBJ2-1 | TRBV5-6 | CASSLVLAGSNNEQFF
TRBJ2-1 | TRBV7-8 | CASSLLRTGAYNEQFF
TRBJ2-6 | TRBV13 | CASSLSGRSGANVLTF
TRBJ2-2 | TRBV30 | CAWSVPVRTTGELFF
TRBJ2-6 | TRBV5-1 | CAARESGANVLTF
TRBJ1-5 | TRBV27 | CASSFTGNQPQHF
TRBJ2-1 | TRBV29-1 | CSVVTAPYNEQFF
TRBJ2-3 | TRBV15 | CATSRGRLQLSTDTQYF
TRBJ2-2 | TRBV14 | CASSTGVTNTGELFF
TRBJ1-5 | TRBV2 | CASSGTGGDQPQHF
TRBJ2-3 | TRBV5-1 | CASSLVDRGADTQYF
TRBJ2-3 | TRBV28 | CASSEADRALYF
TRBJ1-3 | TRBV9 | CASSVAENTIYF
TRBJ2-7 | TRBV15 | CATSWFSGVSGEQYF
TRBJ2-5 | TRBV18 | CASSPPHGQGKETQYF
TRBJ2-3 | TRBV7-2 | CASSLGGGFRDTQYF
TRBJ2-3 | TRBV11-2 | CASSRNRDTQYF
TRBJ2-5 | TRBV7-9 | CASSLGTAGWQETQYF
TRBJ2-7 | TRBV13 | CASSSQDRFSISYEQYF
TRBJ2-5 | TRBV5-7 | CASSPRDREVRETQYF
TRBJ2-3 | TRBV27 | CASSFGAGGTDTQYF
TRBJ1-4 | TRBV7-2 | CASSLGRFNEKLFF
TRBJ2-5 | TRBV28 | CASRVGSRETQYF
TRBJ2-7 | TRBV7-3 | CASSPPAGHTEKQYF
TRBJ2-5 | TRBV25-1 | CASRGSETQYF
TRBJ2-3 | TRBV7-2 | CASSLGGRKRDTQYF
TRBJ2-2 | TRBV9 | CASRNLNTGELFF
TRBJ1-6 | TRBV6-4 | CASSDGARGDSPLHF
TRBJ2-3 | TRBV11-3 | CASSSRTGGTDTQYF
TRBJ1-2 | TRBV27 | CASSRTGHGYTF
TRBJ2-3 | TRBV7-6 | CASGRGRADTQYF
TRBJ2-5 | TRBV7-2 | CASSQAGVRGAQYF
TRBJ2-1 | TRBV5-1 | CASSLEGQGFDEQFF
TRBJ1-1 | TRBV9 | CASSVSPGNTEAFF
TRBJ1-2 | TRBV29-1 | CSVEDGTADGYTF
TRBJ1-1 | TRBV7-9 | CASSTNQNTEAFF
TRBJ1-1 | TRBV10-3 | CAISVQDYTEAFF